The TCR beta chain described here comes from a study of early T cells in non-severe SARS-CoV-2 infection. Study-level background: Sequenced material consisted of bulk RNA (from unsorted whole blood), and chains were unpaired.

The TCR library protocol attached unique molecular identifiers to the individual cDNA molecules. TCRdb ran MiXCR on the 5' RACE reads and lists one entry per CDR3 protein. The sample has 25,000 to 30,000 distinct CDR3 sequences, about 5% seen once. The CDR3 extends over 14 amino acids. V lost 6 bases and J lost 4; bases outside the gene matches: 4. CDR1 is ENHRY, CDR2 SYGVKD, per germline. The table lists this clonotype with many counts. The V gene is TRBV10-3, the J gene TRBJ2-7; 12 nucleotides line up with TRBD2. Sequencing used whole blood. This TCR came from an adult who was a healthcare worker with PCR-confirmed SARS-CoV-2 infection or an uninfected control (not recorded which). As DNA, the CDR3 is TGTGCCATCAGGACTAGCGGGAGTTTTTACGAGCAGTACTTC. This codes for CAIRTSGSFYEQYF.